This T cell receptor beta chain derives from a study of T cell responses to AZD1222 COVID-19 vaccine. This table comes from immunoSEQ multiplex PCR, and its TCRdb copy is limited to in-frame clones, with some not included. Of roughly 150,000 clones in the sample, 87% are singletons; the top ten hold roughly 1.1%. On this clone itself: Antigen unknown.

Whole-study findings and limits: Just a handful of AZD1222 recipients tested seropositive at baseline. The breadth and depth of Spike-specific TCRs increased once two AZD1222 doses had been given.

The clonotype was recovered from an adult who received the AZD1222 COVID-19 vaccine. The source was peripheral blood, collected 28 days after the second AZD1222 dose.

The CDR3 loop reads CASSQGTGPEKAFF. The DNA of the CDR3 is TGTGCCAGCAGCCAAGGGACAGGGCCCGAAAAAGCTTTCTTT. V usage is TRBV4-2 and J usage is TRBJ1-1; 8 nucleotides line up with TRBD1. The CDR3 consists of 14 residues. With 1 base clipped from V and 9 bases from J, the junction kept 7 bases outside the gene matches. Germline CDR1 and CDR2: LGHNA and YNFKEQ.